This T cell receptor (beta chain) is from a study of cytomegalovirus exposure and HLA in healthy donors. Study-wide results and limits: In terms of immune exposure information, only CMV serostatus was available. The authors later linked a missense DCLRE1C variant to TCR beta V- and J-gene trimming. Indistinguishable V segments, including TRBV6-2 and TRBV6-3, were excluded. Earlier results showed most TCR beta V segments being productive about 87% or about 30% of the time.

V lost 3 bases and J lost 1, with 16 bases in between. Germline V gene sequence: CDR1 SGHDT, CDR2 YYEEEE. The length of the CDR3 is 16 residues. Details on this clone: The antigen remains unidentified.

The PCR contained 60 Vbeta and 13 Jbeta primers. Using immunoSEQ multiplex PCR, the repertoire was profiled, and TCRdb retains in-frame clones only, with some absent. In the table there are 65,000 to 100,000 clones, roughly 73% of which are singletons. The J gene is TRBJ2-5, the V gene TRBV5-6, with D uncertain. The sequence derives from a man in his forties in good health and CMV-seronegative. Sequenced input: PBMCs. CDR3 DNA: TGTGCCAGCAGCTCGTACAGAAAGCCTTTCCAAGAGACCCAGTACTTC. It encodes CASSSYRKPFQETQYF.